This entry describes one T cell receptor beta chain. There is no known antigen for this receptor. Base-call qualities are not available, and no considerably larger clone is one nucleotide away. These data belong to a study of human CD4 T cells and Enterobacteriaceae (dated by TCRdb to the early 2020s). Broader findings and caveats from the paper: Reactivity of ex vivo clonotypes was inferred only by matching nucleotide sequences to CFSE-low cultures from the same donors. Ex vivo, broadly cross-reactive clonotypes appeared more expanded than specific ones, with 11 of 19 and most of the roughly 30 in the top 5%.

Memory CD4+ T cells, defined as all CD4+ cells other than CD45RA+CCR7+CD95- naive cells, were FACS-sorted on a FACSAria III to a purity of over 95%. Healthy donor blood was obtained from blood donation centers in Switzerland. Total CD4+ T cells and monocytes were enriched by positive selection with CD4 and CD14 magnetic microbeads. CD8+, CD14+, CD16+, CD56+, CD19+ and CD25-bright cells were excluded prior to sorting. To assess in vivo expansion of bacteria-reactive clonotypes, total memory CD4+ T cells from a couple of blood donors were sequenced directly ex vivo. Isolation of peripheral blood mononuclear cells from donor blood was performed with Ficoll-Paque Plus. Deep-level sequencing was performed on ex vivo total memory CD4+ samples, with a detection sensitivity of one cell in 200,000. Genomic DNA was extracted from cell pellets with the QIAamp DNA Micro Kit, and its quantity and purity were checked by spectrophotometry. The immunoSEQ multiplex PCR assay was used to amplify TCR Vbeta CDR3 regions. Sequencing of amplicons was performed on the Illumina HiSeq platform. Retrieved sequences were 87 nucleotides long and contained the CDR3 region. Per the original workflow: A clonotype was defined as a unique productive TCR Vbeta nucleotide sequence and was quantified by productive template frequency from ImmunoSEQ Analyzer V3.0. Expanded clonotypes were defined using a threshold set at the top 5th percentile of each repertoire ranked by frequency. Repertoire overlap was computed as Chao-Jaccard with the R package fossil and visualized by nonmetric multidimensional scaling with the R package MASS. In its TCRdb copy, this immuneACCESS table keeps in-frame sequences only and misses some clones. Where compared with another copy, unresolved V genes explain less than half of these, and the others have no known cause. For V, J and clone size, that table is used; D and trimming come from the DNA. Recorded for this sample are 25,000 to 30,000 clones; approximately 84% of them occurred a single time. Over 1.5% of the sample is in the top ten clones.

The germline V gene specifies SQVTM as CDR1 and ANQGSEA as CDR2. V is cut by 7 bases and J by 1 base, and the space between the germline ends is 12 bases. From the cysteine through the phenylalanine, the CDR3 covers 13 amino acids. Only the CDR3 DNA stays, 39 bases, in frame from base 1. Sequencing input: memory CD4+ T cells from blood. This sample's cell subset or site label indicates: total memory CD4 T cells sorted directly ex vivo, unstimulated. The chain links TRBV29-1 with TRBJ2-3; the D gene is perhaps TRBD1, from 6 matching bases. The sequence derives from a human donor in good health. The nucleotide sequence is TGCAGCGGAGGGGGATTGGGCACAGATACGCAGTATTTT. This codes for CSGGGLGTDTQYF.